Each of the 23 T cell receptor beta chains below was sequenced from the same sample in a study of blood T cell repertoires in COVID-19. Using immunoSEQ multiplex PCR, the repertoire was profiled, and TCRdb retains in-frame clones only, with some absent. This table has some 170,000 clones, about four fifths appearing once. Specimen: peripheral blood. All receptors come from a woman in her 40s with COVID-19, enrolled during active disease.

The table lists this clone with a few counts. The rearrangement links TRBV29-1 to TRBJ2-5; 7 bases match TRBD1. This CDR3 is built from 14 residues. The J segment lost 5 bases and the V segment lost 4 bases, leaving 10 bases of the junction unmatched. From germline, CDR1 is SQVTM and CDR2 ANQGSEA. This CDR3 is CSVVQGTVGETQYF. CDR3 nucleotide sequence: TGCAGCGTTGTGCAGGGGACAGTGGGGGAGACCCAGTACTTC.

This chain uses TRBV27 with TRBJ2-7; 7 positions agree with TRBD1. The CDR3 loop spans 11 amino acids. V dropped 8 bases and J dropped 3; count of bases not matched to a gene: 1. Germline V lookup: CDR1 MNHEY, CDR2 SMNVEV (reference sequence). The DNA of the CDR3 is TGTGCCAGCTGGGACAGCTACGAGCAGTACTTC. Translating it yields CASWDSYEQYF.

This clone was observed a handful of times. This chain joins TRBV18 and TRBJ2-2, with a tentative D call TRBD1 (6 bases). V lost 1 base and J 1 base, leaving 10 bases between the germline ends. The CDR3 has 16 residues. The V gene's germline CDR1 is KGHSH and CDR2 LQKENI. CDR3 nucleotide sequence: TGTGCCAGCTCACCACGCGAGACAGGGAACACCGGGGAGCTGTTTTTT. As protein: CASSPRETGNTGELFF.

The gene calls are TRBV4-2 and TRBJ2-3; possibly TRBD2 for D (6 bases). In germline, CDR1 is LGHNA, CDR2 YNFKEQ. V dropped 6 bases and J dropped 4 bases, with 14 bases sitting between them. CDR3 length: 14 amino acids. Here the CDR3 reads CASRGPGLADTQYF. DNA for the CDR3: TGTGCCAGCAGAGGACCGGGACTTGCAGATACGCAGTATTTT.

The V and J genes are TRBV28 and TRBJ1-1; D is undetermined. CDR3 size: 13 residues. Germline CDR1 reads MDHEN; CDR2 reads SYDVKM. Between the trimmed V and J ends, which lost 1 base and 1 base, there was a span of 4 bases. The CDR3 DNA follows: TGTGCCAGCAGTTTATCAGGGAACACTGAAGCTTTCTTT. As protein: CASSLSGNTEAFF.

CDR3 sequence: CTSAIDRGNQPQHF. The CDR3 coding sequence is TGTACAAGCGCCATTGACAGGGGCAATCAGCCCCAGCATTTT. The gene calls are TRBV6-5 and TRBJ1-5; 7 nucleotides agree with TRBD1. This CDR3 region has 14 residues. Germline V gene lookup returns CDR1 MNHEY and CDR2 SVGAGI.

This clone is a singleton in its sample. The chain couples TRBV6-5 to TRBJ1-2; perhaps TRBD1 as D (6 bases). The V gene lost 6 bases and the J gene lost 8 bases, with 13 bases spanning the gap. This CDR3 region has 12 residues. From germline, CDR1 is MNHEY and CDR2 SVGAGI. The CDR3 loop reads CASRDRGRGYTF. The CDR3 DNA follows: TGTGCCAGCAGGGACAGAGGACGCGGCTACACCTTC.

The rearrangement uses TRBV14 and TRBJ2-4; D uncertain. CDR3 length: 13 residues. V lost 1 base to trimming and J lost 6 bases, with 7 bases between them. Germline V gene data show CDR1 as SGHDN and CDR2 as FVKESK. The CDR3 nucleotides are TGTGCCAGCAGCCAAGGTCCAATAAACATTCAGTACTTC. Translation: CASSQGPINIQYF.

The V call is TRBV6-5, the J call TRBJ2-7, with 8 bases lining up with TRBD2. This CDR3 comprises 12 residues. V was clipped by 5 bases and J by 8 bases; unmatched bases: 5. In germline, CDR1 is MNHEY, CDR2 SVGAGI. In nucleotides, the CDR3 is TGTGCCAGCAGTCCCCGGGAGGGGCAGCAGTACGTC. Protein product: CASSPREGQQYV.

V is TRBV3-1 (or the pseudogene TRBV3-2) and J is TRBJ2-3, with 8 bases identical to TRBD1. The germline V gene has CDR1 LGHDT and CDR2 YNNKEL (reference sequence). This CDR3 contains 15 residues. V shed 4 bases and J 4 bases; nucleotides not matched to a gene: 7. CDR3 sequence (DNA): TGTGCCAGCAGCCGACGGACAGGGATGGCAGATACGCAGTATTTT. Its translation is CASSRRTGMADTQYF.

The chain recombines TRBV3-1 (or the pseudogene TRBV3-2) with TRBJ2-3; 8 bases align to TRBD2. Germline V gives CDR1 LGHDT, CDR2 YNNKEL (reference sequence). The CDR3 has 18 amino acids. The V and J ends lost 1 base and 0 bases, in that order; junction bases with no gene match: 9. Written as DNA, the CDR3 is TGTGCCAGCAGCCAAGGGGGGGGGACTAGAACTAGCACAGATACGCAGTATTTT. Its protein is CASSQGGGTRTSTDTQYF.

This clone was counted between two and nine times. The rearrangement links TRBV3-1 (or the pseudogene TRBV3-2) to TRBJ2-1; 7 bases agree with TRBD2. The V gene end was trimmed by 4 bases and the J gene end by 7 bases; junction bases not matched to a gene: 1. The germline V gene encodes CDR1 LGHDT and CDR2 YNNKEL (reference sequence). The CDR3 is 12 amino acids. DNA of the CDR3: TGTGCCAGCAGCCCGGGGGGAAATGAGCAGTTCTTC. This gives the protein CASSPGGNEQFF.

This sequence joins TRBV19 and TRBJ2-2; D remains unclear. The germline CDR1 and CDR2 sequences are LNHDA and SQIVND (reference sequence). This CDR3 has 12 residues. V gave up 8 bases and J gave up 5 bases, with 9 bases separating them. The CDR3 spells CASELYTGELFF. DNA for the CDR3: TGTGCCAGTGAGCTGTATACCGGGGAGCTGTTTTTT. The full variable domain, rest sourced from reference TRBV19 and TRBJ2-2, is DGGITQSPKYLFRKEGQNVTLSCEQNLNHDAMYWYRQDPGQGLRLIYYSQIVNDFQKGDIAEGYSVSREKKESFPLTVTSAQKNPTAFYLCASELYTGELFFGEGSRLTVL.

In this sample, this clone turned up many times. The J gene is TRBJ1-6, the V gene TRBV28; D is perhaps TRBD1 (5 bases). Trimming shortened V by 5 bases and J by 10 bases, and 12 bases separated the two germline ends. CDR1 MDHEN and CDR2 SYDVKM come from the germline V gene. The CDR3 has 13 amino acids. The DNA for the CDR3 is TGTGCCAGCAGTCCTCAGGGCTACTCACCCCTCCACTTT. Residues: CASSPQGYSPLHF.

The rearrangement uses TRBV27 and TRBJ2-1; the D gene is possibly TRBD2 (6 bases). The germline V gene encodes CDR1 MNHEY and CDR2 SMNVEV (reference sequence). The CDR3 loop spans 13 amino acids. V was pared by 0 bases and J by 9 bases, with 9 bases between. CDR3 in amino acids: CASSLSLGGEQFF. The CDR3 nucleotides read TGTGCCAGCAGTTTATCGTTGGGGGGTGAGCAGTTCTTC.

This clone was counted at least ten times. V and J are TRBV5-5 and TRBJ2-2; possibly TRBD1 for D (6 bases). Per germline, CDR1 SGHKS and CDR2 YYEKEE (reference sequence). The CDR3 length is 12 residues. Deletions cut 1 base from V and 13 bases from J, with 11 bases between. The CDR3 nucleotides read TGTGCCAGCAGCTTGCAGGGGTCCCGGCTGTTTTTT. Its protein is CASSLQGSRLFF. Supplemented by reference TRBV5-5 and TRBJ2-2, the full variable domain reads DAGVTQSPTHLIKTRGQQVTLRCSPISGHKSVSWYQQVLGQGPQFIFQYYEKEERGRGNFPDRFSARQFPNYSSELNVNALLLGDSALYLCASSLQGSRLFFGEGSRLTVL.

V usage is TRBV27 and J usage is TRBJ1-1; 11 bases agree with TRBD1. The length of the CDR3 is 14 residues. Trimming cost V 9 bases and J 5 bases; bases outside gene matches: 8. Germline assignment: CDR1 MNHEY and CDR2 SMNVEV (reference sequence). CDR3 DNA: TGTGCCAGTTACCGGGACAGGGGGTTTACTGAAGCTTTCTTT. Translation: CASYRDRGFTEAFF.

The V and J genes are TRBV27 and TRBJ2-5, with D possibly matching TRBD1 (5 bases). The CDR3 is made up of 13 amino acids. Germline V CDR1 and CDR2: MNHEY, SMNVEV (reference sequence). V dropped 1 base and J dropped 5 bases, with 8 bases sitting between them. CDR3 in amino acids: CASSLWGKETQYF. CDR3 coding DNA: TGTGCCAGCAGTTTATGGGGCAAGGAGACCCAGTACTTC.

The chain has TRBV6-4 and TRBJ1-1; TRBD1 agrees at 9 bases. In germline, CDR1 is MRHNA, CDR2 SNTAGT. The CDR3 has 16 amino acids. V lost 6 bases to trimming and J lost 1 base; unmatched junction nucleotides: 9. For the CDR3, the DNA is TGTGCCAGCAGGACGGACAGGGGATGGGGGAACACTGAAGCTTTCTTT. This translates into CASRTDRGWGNTEAFF.

The chain employs TRBV20-1 and TRBJ2-1; 12 bases are shared with TRBD2. The trim removed 3 bases at V and 10 bases at J, leaving 10 bases unmatched. The CDR3 contains 15 residues. In germline, CDR1 is DFQATT, CDR2 SNEGSKA (reference sequence). The CDR3 DNA reads as TGCAGTGCTAGTCACGCTAGCGGGGGGGCAAAAGAGCAGTTCTTC. Its protein product is CSASHASGGAKEQFF.

The rearrangement joins TRBV10-2 to TRBJ2-1; tentatively, D is TRBD2 (6 bases). CDR1 is WSHSY, CDR2 SAAADI, per germline. The CDR3 length is 16 residues. Trimming left V 2 bases short and J 2 bases short, with 13 bases between. CDR3 in amino acids: CASSEPRGGTYNEQFF. DNA of the CDR3: TGCGCCAGCAGTGAGCCGCGAGGCGGGACCTACAATGAGCAGTTCTTC.

Only a few counts were recorded for this clone. This chain links TRBV3-1 (or the pseudogene TRBV3-2) with TRBJ1-3; D ambiguous. Trimming took off 2 bases at V and 4 bases at J, with 18 bases between the two ends. The CDR3 loop spans 17 amino acids. From germline, CDR1 is LGHDT and CDR2 YNNKEL (reference sequence). The DNA for the CDR3 is TGTGCCAGCAGCCAATATTGGCGGGGAACGGGGGGAAACACCATATATTTT. This gives the protein CASSQYWRGTGGNTIYF.

This clone appeared a single time. V usage is TRBV6-5 and J usage is TRBJ1-3; no firm D call. V was trimmed by 7 bases and J by 1 base, leaving 11 bases between them. The germline V gene encodes CDR1 MNHEY and CDR2 SVGAGI. The CDR3 totals 14 residues. The CDR3 DNA is TGTGCCAGCAACAAAGATTATTCTGGAAACACCATATATTTT. This encodes CASNKDYSGNTIYF.